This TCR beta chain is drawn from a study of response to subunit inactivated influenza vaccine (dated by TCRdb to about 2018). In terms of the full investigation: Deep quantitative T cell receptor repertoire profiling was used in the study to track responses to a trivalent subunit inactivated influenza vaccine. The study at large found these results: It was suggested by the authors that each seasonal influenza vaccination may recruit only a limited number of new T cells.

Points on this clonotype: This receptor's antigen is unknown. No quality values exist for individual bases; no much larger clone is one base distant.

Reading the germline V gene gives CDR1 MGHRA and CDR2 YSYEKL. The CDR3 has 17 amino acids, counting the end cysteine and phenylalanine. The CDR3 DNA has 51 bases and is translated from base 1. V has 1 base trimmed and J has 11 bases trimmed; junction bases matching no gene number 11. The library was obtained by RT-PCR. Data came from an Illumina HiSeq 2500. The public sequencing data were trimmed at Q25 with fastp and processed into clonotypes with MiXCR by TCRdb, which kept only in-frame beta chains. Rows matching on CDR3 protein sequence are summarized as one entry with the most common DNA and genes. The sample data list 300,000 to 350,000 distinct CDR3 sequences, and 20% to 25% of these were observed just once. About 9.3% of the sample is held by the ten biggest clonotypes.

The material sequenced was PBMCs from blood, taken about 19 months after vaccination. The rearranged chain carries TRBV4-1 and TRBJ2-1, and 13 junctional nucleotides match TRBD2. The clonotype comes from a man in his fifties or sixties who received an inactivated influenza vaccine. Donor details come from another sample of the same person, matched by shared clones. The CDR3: CASSQGALAGGRGKQFF. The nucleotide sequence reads TGCGCCAGCAGCCAAGGGGCACTAGCGGGGGGGCGGGGTAAGCAGTTCTTC.